This T cell receptor (beta chain) is drawn from a study of T-cell reconstitution after alpha-beta-depleted transplantation in children. Study-wide findings and caveats: Several hundred rapidly expanded clones from non-depleted graft cells reportedly supplied alpha-beta T cells about two months post-transplant. T-cell counts and diversity at one year following transplant were attributed mainly to newly produced T cells.

About this clonotype itself: Its specificity is unknown.

The germline gives CDR1 SGHRS, CDR2 YFSETQ. The CDR3 consists of 12 residues. With 2 bases removed from V and 5 bases from J, the gap between germline ends came to 7 bases. It was with unique molecular identifiers that the TCRbeta library was prepared. TCRdb reanalysed the PCR reads using MiXCR and keeps one entry per CDR3 protein. Among hundreds of thousands of distinct CDR3 sequences, about 23% were seen once, and the ten largest hold 12% to 15%. This receptor was taken from a boy under two years old who had a stem cell transplant for acute myeloid leukemia, so the T cells may come from the graft donor. The chain joins TRBV5-1 to TRBJ2-5; D remains unclear. The sequences come from PBMCs, mostly from graft donor cells, collected 360 days after TCRalphabeta/CD19-depleted stem cell transplant. The CDR3 sequence: CASSFERETQYF. The CDR3 coding sequence is TGCGCCAGCAGCTTCGAGCGTGAGACCCAGTACTTC.